The TCR beta chain described here comes from a study of technical replicates of blood from a handful of donors. Clones were sequenced by immunoSEQ multiplex PCR, and TCRdb holds only the in-frame ones, with some missing. The repertoire has about 75,000 clones, about 90% of them found once; the top ten carry roughly 0.39%. The CDR3 sequence is 12 residues long. The germline V gene encodes CDR1 SGHRS and CDR2 YFSETQ. V lost 2 bases and J 4 bases, leaving 7 bases between the germline ends. In its sample, this clone was seen once. The chain is built from TRBV5-1 and TRBJ2-7; maybe TRBD2 (6 bases). Input material: T cells isolated from PBMCs. This receptor was identified in a human donor in good health. CDR3 protein: CASSFAGYEQYF. CDR3 DNA sequence: TGCGCCAGCAGCTTCGCGGGGTACGAGCAGTACTTC. Supplemented by reference TRBV5-1 and TRBJ2-7, the full variable domain reads KAGVTQTPRYLIKTRGQQVTLSCSPISGHRSVSWYQQTPGQGLQFLFEYFSETQRNKGNFPGRFSGRQFSNSRSEMNVSTLELGDSALYLCASSFAGYEQYFGPGTRLTVT.